This T cell receptor beta chain was sequenced for a study of T cell repertoires in cytomegalovirus infection. The wider study: Public TCR beta signatures indicated both CMV infection and matching HLA type.

Study findings and constraints: CMV-specific TCR beta clonotypes restricted by HLA-C dominated the ex vivo response.

This clonotype showed up just a few times. The antigen remains unidentified. Germline V lookup: CDR1 MGHRA, CDR2 YSYEKL. V lost 6 bases and J lost 2, with 14 bases in between. CDR3 size: 14 residues. MiXCR, run by TCRdb on the reads, gives a single entry per CDR3 protein. The sample consists of fewer than 300,000 distinct CDR3 sequences, over 20% of them appearing once. This chain connects TRBV4-1 to TRBJ2-7, with D tentatively TRBD1 (6 bases). The sample was PBMCs. The TCR originated in a human donor in good health (CMV status not recorded). Some clones in this sample may be carry-over from other donors' samples. The CDR3 DNA reads TGCGCCAGCAGACGGAGTACAGGGCCCTACGAGCAGTACTTC. Its protein is CASRRSTGPYEQYF.